The 20 T cell receptor beta chains listed next were all sequenced from one sample in a study of Graves' ophthalmopathy and Graves' hyperthyroidism. Amplification of the TCR beta CDR3 regions used RNA transcripts (as template). RT-PCR with HTBI primers came first, then second-round multiplex PCR. In TCRdb, the multiplex PCR reads were re-called with MiXCR into one record per CDR3 protein. The table lists hundreds of thousands of distinct CDR3 sequences, 22% of them singletons. What was sequenced was peripheral blood. The source of these receptors is a woman aged 18-29 years with stable Graves' hyperthyroidism. Some clones in this sample may be carry-over from other donors' samples.

This clonotype appeared a few times. This rearrangement joins TRBV3-1 to TRBJ1-2; 12 bases are shared with TRBD1. The CDR3 covers 15 residues. Germline-derived CDR1 and CDR2 are LGHDT and YNNKEL (reference sequence). The junction had 6 bases not matched to a gene; V was cut back by 3 bases and J by 7 bases. The CDR3 DNA reads TGTGCCAGCAGCCACCGGGGACAGGGGGCTTTTGGCTACACCTTC. This codes for CASSHRGQGAFGYTF.

This clonotype came up many times. The chain links TRBV6-1 to TRBJ1-5, with D perhaps TRBD1 (5 bases). Germline V gives CDR1 MNHNS, CDR2 SASEGT. V was pared by 2 bases and J by 7 bases, with 9 bases between. There are 13 residues in the CDR3. This CDR3 reads CASSERDRQPQHF. The CDR3 DNA reads TGTGCCAGCAGTGAACGGGACCGACAGCCCCAGCATTTT.

V gene TRBV6-5 combines with J gene TRBJ2-6, with D perhaps TRBD1 or TRBD2 (5 bases each). The germline V and J ends were trimmed by 0 bases and 0 bases, with 9 bases remaining between them. CDR1 is MNHEY, CDR2 SVGAGI, per germline. The CDR3 contains 17 residues. The CDR3 nucleotides read TGTGCCAGCAGTTACTCTCGGGACGGCTCTGGGGCCAACGTCCTGACTTTC. It specifies CASSYSRDGSGANVLTF.

There are many counts of this clonotype. This chain joins TRBV6-1 and TRBJ1-5; 8 bases map to TRBD1. Unmatched junction bases numbered 8, after V lost 7 bases and J lost 3 bases. There are 15 residues in the CDR3. The germline V gene has CDR1 MNHNS and CDR2 SASEGT. CDR3 loop: CASKQGTGNNQPQHF. Here the CDR3 DNA reads TGTGCCAGCAAGCAAGGGACAGGAAACAATCAGCCCCAGCATTTT.

The chain has TRBV11-1 and TRBJ1-2; no reliable D call. CDR3 length: 18 residues. Germline assignment: CDR1 SGHAT and CDR2 FQDESV (reference sequence). The ends were cut back, 2 bases at V and 2 bases at J, with 21 bases in the middle. The DNA of the CDR3 is TGTGCCAGCAGCTTATTAATGGATTTCGACATTCTGAACTATGGCTACACCTTC. Translation: CASSLLMDFDILNYGYTF.

This clonotype has only a few counts. A much larger clone is a single base away; this may be a read error. The chain joins TRBV30 to TRBJ1-6, with 9 bases aligning to TRBD1. The CDR3 sequence is 16 residues long. CDR1 is GTSNPN, CDR2 SVGIG, per germline (reference sequence). The V gene end was trimmed by 3 bases and the J gene end by 6 bases; junction bases not matched to a gene: 9. The CDR3 protein is CAWSRDRVRCNSPLHF. CDR3 coding DNA: TGTGCCTGGAGCCGGGACAGGGTACGCTGTAATTCACCCCTCCACTTT.

Many counts were recorded for this clonotype. The J gene is TRBJ1-6, the V gene TRBV27; D not certain. The V gene's germline CDR1 is MNHEY and CDR2 SMNVEV (reference sequence). CDR3 size: 17 residues. The V end lost 3 bases, the J end lost 4 bases, and 16 bases lay between the germline ends. In DNA form, the CDR3 reads TGTGCCAGCAGTTTCCGCGCCAGTTTCGGATATAATTCACCCCTCCACTTT. This encodes CASSFRASFGYNSPLHF.

The CDR3 nucleotides read TGTGCCAGCAGTTTATGGGGGGGGGCTAATTCACCCCTCCACTTT. Protein product: CASSLWGGANSPLHF. This rearrangement joins TRBV12-3 or TRBV12-4 to TRBJ1-6; weak D call: TRBD1 (6 bases). This CDR3 has 15 amino acids. Trimming cost V 2 bases and J 6 bases, with 11 bases left between them.

Ten or more counts support this clonotype. This chain links TRBV28 with TRBJ1-1, with 10 bases lining up with TRBD1. With V trimmed by 1 base and J by 5 bases, 4 bases remained unmatched. Germline CDR1 is MDHEN and CDR2 is SYDVKM. The CDR3 loop spans 15 amino acids. The CDR3 DNA reads TGTGCCAGCAGTTTATCTCCGGGACAGGGGACTGAAGCTTTCTTT. Its protein is CASSLSPGQGTEAFF.

This clonotype showed up many times. The gene calls are TRBV6-1 and TRBJ2-7; D is unclear. Trimming removed 8 bases from V and 6 bases from J, with 14 bases in between. This CDR3 comprises 12 residues. CDR1 is MNHNS and CDR2 is SASEGT in the germline V gene. This CDR3 reads CASHGSVGEQYF. The CDR3 bases are TGTGCCAGCCACGGTTCCGTAGGCGAGCAGTACTTC.

This chain links TRBV6-1 with TRBJ2-7; 7 positions agree with TRBD1. CDR1 and CDR2 (germline): MNHNS, SASEGT. After removal of 7 bases from V and 1 base from J, the junction contained 7 bases not matched to a gene. This CDR3 contains 14 residues. CDR3 DNA sequence: TGTGCCAGCAAGATAAGACAGGGATCCTACGAGCAGTACTTC. Protein product: CASKIRQGSYEQYF.

This clonotype was counted ten times or more. The chain has TRBV11-2 and TRBJ2-7, with 8 bases that match TRBD2. V was pared by 0 bases and J by 0 bases, with 1 base of the junction left unmatched. The CDR3 length is 15 residues. The germline V gene has CDR1 SGHAT and CDR2 FQNNGV. The CDR3 region is CASSLDGTSSYEQYF. The CDR3 DNA follows: TGTGCCAGCAGCTTAGACGGGACTAGCTCCTACGAGCAGTACTTC.

This clonotype has a count of ten or more. The chain uses TRBV6-1 and TRBJ2-2; weak D call: TRBD2 (5 bases). The CDR3 runs 14 residues. Germline V gives CDR1 MNHNS, CDR2 SASEGT. V was trimmed by 1 base and J by 7 bases, leaving 10 bases between them. The CDR3 nucleotides are TGTGCCAGCAGTGAAGGGTCTAGCTACGGGGAGCTGTTTTTT. Protein sequence: CASSEGSSYGELFF.

This clonotype appeared a single time. V gene TRBV20-1 combines with J gene TRBJ1-3, with D perhaps TRBD1 (6 bases). There are 12 residues in the CDR3. In germline, CDR1 is DFQATT, CDR2 SNEGSKA (reference sequence). As DNA, the CDR3 is TGCAGCCTTGGGGGGCACGGAAACACCATATATTTT. This gives the protein CSLGGHGNTIYF.

This clonotype showed up many times. The V gene is TRBV10-3, the J gene TRBJ2-5; 7 bases line up with TRBD1. Per the germline V gene, CDR1 is ENHRY and CDR2 is SYGVKD. This CDR3 comprises 12 residues. The V gene end was trimmed by 6 bases and the J gene end by 4 bases; junction bases not matched to a gene: 2. The CDR3 reads CAISRQGETQYF. In nucleotides, the CDR3 is TGTGCCATCAGCCGACAGGGAGAGACCCAGTACTTC.

This clonotype was found many times. The chain uses TRBV6-5 and TRBJ1-2; tentatively, D is TRBD1 (6 bases). This CDR3 is built from 15 residues. Germline CDR1 MNHEY, CDR2 SVGAGI. With 4 bases removed from V and 3 bases from J, the gap between germline ends came to 15 bases. DNA of the CDR3: TGTGCCAGCAGTTCCCCCCGGGGGGCAGACTATGGCTACACCTTC. Translation gives CASSSPRGADYGYTF.

This clonotype has ten or more counts. The chain is built from TRBV29-1 and TRBJ1-1; D unresolved. CDR3 length equals 13 residues. V lost 7 bases and J lost 5, with 17 bases in between. The germline V gene encodes CDR1 SQVTM and CDR2 ANQGSEA. The CDR3 DNA reads TGCAGCGCCCCCGTCGACGGGAGTACTGAAGCTTTCTTT. This codes for CSAPVDGSTEAFF.

This CDR3 reads CASRQAEGNTGELFF. The CDR3, as DNA: TGTGCCAGCAGACAGGCGGAGGGTAACACCGGGGAGCTGTTTTTT. V usage is TRBV14 and J usage is TRBJ2-2; maybe TRBD2 (6 bases). Per the germline V gene, CDR1 is SGHDN and CDR2 is FVKESK. Trimming cost V 6 bases and J 2 bases, with 13 bases left between them. CDR3 length equals 15 residues.

This clonotype was seen repeatedly, ten times or more. The chain combines TRBV12-3 or TRBV12-4 with TRBJ1-2, with TRBD1 matching 10 bases. The CDR3 totals 14 residues. The V gene end was trimmed by 6 bases and the J gene end by 4 bases; junction bases not matched to a gene: 5. CDR3 sequence: CASSPRQGAYGYTF. CDR3 coding DNA: TGTGCCAGCAGCCCCCGACAGGGGGCCTATGGCTACACCTTC.

This clonotype appeared a few times. The rearrangement uses TRBV20-1 and TRBJ2-7; 10 positions match TRBD2. V was clipped by 8 bases and J by 0 bases; unmatched bases: 7. Germline V gives CDR1 DFQATT, CDR2 SNEGSKA (reference sequence). This CDR3 is built from 14 residues. For the CDR3, the DNA is TGCAGTATCCCCCTAGCGGGGGTCTCCTACGAGCAGTACTTC. This gives the protein CSIPLAGVSYEQYF.